Listed below are T cell receptor beta chains from one sample, sequenced in a study of Tregs in tolerant kidney transplant recipients. Libraries were prepared by immunoSEQ multiplex PCR; TCRdb keeps only in-frame clonotypes and omits some of them. This sample carries roughly 250,000 clones, about four fifths of them seen once, and the ten largest clones take around 0.64%. Material for sequencing was CD4+ T cells from blood. These receptors came from a human donor in good health. Each CDR3 is given with its conserved first and last residue. A D gene is named only where the DNA matches it firmly. Clone sizes are given selectively: once, few, many, or a class where the clone is expanded.

D gene	CDR3 length	clone size	V gene	J gene	CDR3 DNA	CDR3 protein
TRBD1	14	once	TRBV5-1	TRBJ2-5	TGCGCCAGCAGCCACCCGGGACAGCAAGAGACCCAGTACTTC	CASSHPGQQETQYF
.	16	.	TRBV5-1	TRBJ2-7	TGCGCCAGCAGCTTGGCCTTCCCACAGGGTGCGTACGAGCAGTACTTC	CASSLAFPQGAYEQYF
TRBD2	15	few	TRBV5-4	TRBJ2-1	TGTGCCAGCAGCTCCGGGGGGAGCTCCTACAATGAGCAGTTCTTC	CASSSGGSSYNEQFF
TRBD1	16	.	TRBV7-9	TRBJ1-5	TGTGCCAGCAGCTTAGTTCAGGGGGCCTGGGATCAGCCCCAGCATTTT	CASSLVQGAWDQPQHF
TRBD1	14	.	TRBV4-1	TRBJ2-7	TGCGCCAGCAGCCGTCGGGACAGCTCCTACGAGCAGTACTTC	CASSRRDSSYEQYF
TRBD2	15	once	TRBV9	TRBJ2-1	TGTGCCAGCAGCCCTAGCGGGAGTGGCTACAATGAGCAGTTCTTC	CASSPSGSGYNEQFF
.	16	.	TRBV7-9	TRBJ2-7	TGTGCCAGCAGCTCCCGTATAGCCAGGGATGGAAGCGAGCAGTACTTC	CASSSRIARDGSEQYF
.	11	.	TRBV2	TRBJ2-1	TGTGCCAGCAGTGCCTACAATGAGCAGTTCTTC	CASSAYNEQFF
TRBD2	15	.	TRBV6-5	TRBJ2-5	TGTGCCAGCAGTTTCCCAGCGGGGGGGGCTGAGACCCAGTACTTC	CASSFPAGGAETQYF
TRBD2	17	.	TRBV18	TRBJ2-1	TGTGCCAGCTCATCCCCAGGACTAGCGGGAGGGCCTCATGAGCAGTTCTTC	CASSSPGLAGGPHEQFF
.	14	.	TRBV13	TRBJ2-7	TGTGCCAGCAGCTTAGGACAGCCGGCTTACGAGCAGTACTTC	CASSLGQPAYEQYF
.	16	.	TRBV5-1	TRBJ2-2	TGCGCCAGCAGCACGGCCCCGGGACCGAACACCGGGGAGCTGTTTTTT	CASSTAPGPNTGELFF
.	13	.	TRBV29-1	TRBJ1-2	TGCAGCGTGACAGGAAATCCCTCTGCTGGCTACACCTTC	CSVTGNPSAGYTF
.	13	.	TRBV30	TRBJ1-3	TGTGCCTGGGCAACAGGGAGAGGAAACACCATATATTTT	CAWATGRGNTIYF
TRBD2	24	.	TRBV27	TRBJ2-1	TGTGCCAGCAGTCCCCCCACTTGGCGGGATATGACCTCGACTAGCGGGAGACCCTACAATGAGCAGTTCTTC	CASSPPTWRDMTSTSGRPYNEQFF
.	13	.	TRBV7-2	TRBJ1-2	TGTGCCAGCAGCCCATGGGCGCGGCGAGGCTACACCTTC	CASSPWARRGYTF
.	14	.	TRBV19	TRBJ2-2	TGTGCCAGTATGCTCGGCGGTTACACCGGGGAGCTGTTTTTT	CASMLGGYTGELFF
.	15	.	TRBV29-1	TRBJ2-2	TGCAGCGTTGAAGATCGGGGCCGGGGCACCGGGGAGCTGTTTTTT	CSVEDRGRGTGELFF
TRBD1	17	.	TRBV30	TRBJ1-5	TGTGCCTGGAGTGTTAAGGGGGACAGGACCCTCTCCGCGCCCCAGCATTTT	CAWSVKGDRTLSAPQHF
.	17	.	TRBV15	TRBJ1-5	TGTGCCACCAGCAGAGATCCGTTTACTATGAGCAATCAGCCCCAGCATTTT	CATSRDPFTMSNQPQHF
.	13	.	TRBV2	TRBJ1-1	TGTGCCAGCAGTGAAGGGCGGGGCACTGAAGCTTTCTTT	CASSEGRGTEAFF
.	16	.	TRBV5-6	TRBJ1-5	TGTGCCAGCAGCTTACGGGACACAGATCCAAATCAGCCCCAGCATTTT	CASSLRDTDPNQPQHF
.	16	.	TRBV21-1	TRBJ2-7	TGTGCCAGCAGCACACCGGGACAGGCCCCCCTCCGGATAGGGTACTTC	CASSTPGQAPLRIGYF
.	14	once	TRBV29-1	TRBJ1-1	TGCAGCGTACTCCAGGGAAGGGGGAACACTGAAGCTTTCTTT	CSVLQGRGNTEAFF
TRBD1	13	.	TRBV29-1	TRBJ2-7	TGCAGCGGACGACAGGGGGCAAGATACGAGCAGTACTTC	CSGRQGARYEQYF
.	10	.	TRBV6-1	TRBJ1-1	TGTGCCAGCAGTGAAGCAGGGGCTTTCTTT	CASSEAGAFF
.	14	.	TRBV5-1	TRBJ1-1	TGCGCCAGCGGGGTCGATGGCCTGAACACTGAAGCTTTCTTT	CASGVDGLNTEAFF
.	16	.	TRBV13	TRBJ1-4	TGTGCCAGCAGCCGGAGGTTGGCCACAACTAATGAAAAACTGTTTTTT	CASSRRLATTNEKLFF
.	17	.	TRBV5-6	TRBJ2-2	TGTGCCAGCAGTTTCGTAATTTCGGGACGGAACACCGGGGAGCTGTTTTTT	CASSFVISGRNTGELFF
TRBD1	14	.	TRBV6-5	TRBJ1-4	TGTGCCAGCAGTGAGGACAGGGTAAACGAAAAACTGTTTTTT	CASSEDRVNEKLFF
.	14	.	TRBV7-7	TRBJ2-5	TGTGCTAGCAGCGCAGGGACTGCCCCGTGGACCCAGTACTTC	CASSAGTAPWTQYF
.	16	.	TRBV2	TRBJ2-1	TGTGCCAGCAGTGAAGAGTCGGGGAGGAATGGGGGTGAGCAGTTCTTC	CASSEESGRNGGEQFF
.	15	.	TRBV6-1	TRBJ1-6	TGTGCCACAGGGACGATCAGTAAAGAGAATTCACCCCTCCACTTT	CATGTISKENSPLHF
.	13	.	TRBV6-5	TRBJ1-3	TGTGCCAGCAGTTATGGAGGGTCAAACACCATATATTTT	CASSYGGSNTIYF
.	13	.	TRBV29-1	TRBJ1-2	TGCAGCATCCGGGATATCTATAGTAACGGCTACACCTTC	CSIRDIYSNGYTF
.	15	once	TRBV18	TRBJ2-6	TGTGCCAGCTCACCAGCGGATTCTGGGGCCAACGTCCTGACTTTC	CASSPADSGANVLTF
TRBD1	15	.	TRBV19	TRBJ2-7	TGTGCCAGTAGTACCTGGACAGGGGGGACCTACGAGCAGTACTTC	CASSTWTGGTYEQYF
TRBD1	15	once	TRBV6-5	TRBJ1-5	TGTGCCAGCAGAGTGACAGGGAATAGCAATCAGCCCCAGCATTTT	CASRVTGNSNQPQHF
.	16	.	TRBV5-4	TRBJ1-6	TGTGCCAGCAGCTTGGGCACCCTCGGAAGGGGTTCACCCCTCCACTTT	CASSLGTLGRGSPLHF
.	14	.	TRBV7-2	TRBJ2-7	TGTGCCAGCAGCTTGGGTTTACGGTTATACGAGCAGTACTTC	CASSLGLRLYEQYF
TRBD2	15	.	TRBV9	TRBJ2-2	TGTGCCAGCAGCCGCCTAGCGGGGAACACCGGGGAGCTGTTTTTT	CASSRLAGNTGELFF
.	11	.	TRBV19	TRBJ2-1	TGTGCCAGTGGAGGTGGGTGGGAGCAGTTCTTC	CASGGGWEQFF
.	16	.	TRBV30	TRBJ1-5	TGTGCCTGGAGGTCCGGGGGCGGTTATAGCAATCAGCCCCAGCATTTT	CAWRSGGGYSNQPQHF
.	14	few	TRBV7-9	TRBJ2-7	TGTGCCAGCAGCTGGACACTTGGCAGCCCGTTCGAGTACTTC	CASSWTLGSPFEYF
TRBD2	17	.	TRBV4-2	TRBJ2-5	TGTGCCAGCAGCCAAGATAGGGAGCGGGGGCGCTGGGAGACCCAGTACTTC	CASSQDRERGRWETQYF
.	14	.	TRBV4-1	TRBJ1-2	TGCGCCAGCAGCGCATCGACCGGGAACTATGGCTACACCTTC	CASSASTGNYGYTF
.	13	.	TRBV7-3	TRBJ1-6	TGTGCCAGCAGTTATTTTACGGATTCACCCCTCCACTTT	CASSYFTDSPLHF
TRBD2	14	.	TRBV7-8	TRBJ2-7	TGTGCCAGCAGACCGCTAGCGGGAGGACTCGAGCAGTACTTC	CASRPLAGGLEQYF
.	11	.	TRBV9	TRBJ2-5	TGTGCCAGCGGGGGCCAAGAGACCCAGTACTTC	CASGGQETQYF
.	15	.	TRBV5-1	TRBJ2-7	TGCGCCACCAGTCGTGCGGACAGTCAGGCCTACGAGCAGTACTTC	CATSRADSQAYEQYF
.	13	.	TRBV29-1	TRBJ1-4	TGCAGCGCCGAGACAGGAACTAATGAAAAACTGTTTTTT	CSAETGTNEKLFF
.	13	.	TRBV27	TRBJ1-1	TGTGCCTCTGGTAAGAGGGAGAACACTGAAGCTTTCTTT	CASGKRENTEAFF
.	16	.	TRBV4-1	TRBJ2-7	TGCGCCAGCAGCCCGGAAGTGTGGGGCGCGCCCTACGAGCAGTACTTC	CASSPEVWGAPYEQYF